This T cell receptor (beta chain) was captured in a study of vaccination and CD4 T cells after COVID-19. For the study at large: Six males and four females, two Hispanic, made up the convalescents.

Researchers used the Oncomine TCR Beta short-read assay to sequence DNA from cultured CD4+ T cells. Extraction of genomic DNA was performed on cultured CD4+ T cells. TCRdb ran MiXCR on the PCR reads and lists one entry per CDR3 protein. The sample lists almost 20,000 distinct CDR3 sequences, around 50% occurring once. With regard to this clonotype: Its cognate antigen is unknown.

Germline values: CDR1 LNHDA, CDR2 SQIVND (reference sequence). Between the trimmed V and J ends, which lost 5 bases and 0 bases, there was a span of 14 bases. This CDR3 has 16 residues. Treatment noted: approximately 9-day PBMC culture with coronavirus spike peptide pools or control peptides (ViraFEST assay). TCRs were sequenced by ViraFEST after antigen-specific T cells had been expanded with peptide pools. The chain is built from TRBV19 and TRBJ1-5; D unclear. The TCR comes from a human donor who had recovered from COVID-19. Sample: CD4+ T cells from blood, cultured in vitro. The CDR3 DNA sequence: TGTGCCAGTAGTCCCGACGGCGTCTATAGCAATCAGCCCCAGCATTTT. It specifies CASSPDGVYSNQPQHF. Using reference TRBV19 and TRBJ1-5 for the parts outside the CDR3, the full variable domain is DGGITQSPKYLFRKEGQNVTLSCEQNLNHDAMYWYRQDPGQGLRLIYYSQIVNDFQKGDIAEGYSVSREKKESFPLTVTSAQKNPTAFYLCASSPDGVYSNQPQHFGDGTRLSIL.